These T cell receptor beta chains were read from a single sample in a study of T cell responses to AZD1222 COVID-19 vaccine. The method was immunoSEQ multiplex PCR; TCRdb's version includes in-frame clones alone and lacks a portion of them. Found here are more than 100,000 clones, just under 90% of them singletons; the top ten hold roughly 4.5%. This specimen was peripheral blood, taken on day 0 of AZD1222 vaccination. These receptors originate from an adult in good health. CDR3s include the opening cysteine and the closing phenylalanine or tryptophan. The order of the fields is D gene, V gene, clone size, J gene, CDR3 protein, CDR3 DNA. D genes are given only for firm matches. The size of a clone is reported for some rows only, either as once, few or many, or as a class for expanded clones.

.	TRBV6-5	.	TRBJ2-7	CASSSGHEQYF	TGTGCCAGCAGTTCGGGGCACGAGCAGTACTTC
.	TRBV7-2	.	TRBJ1-6	CASSLKVVDSPLHF	TGTGCCAGCAGCTTAAAGGTAGTGGATTCACCCCTCCACTTT
.	TRBV2	.	TRBJ2-1	CASSSGVFNEQFF	TGTGCCAGCAGTTCGGGAGTCTTCAATGAGCAGTTCTTC
.	TRBV18	.	TRBJ1-5	CASSPFGQPQSNQPQHF	TGTGCCAGCTCACCCTTCGGCCAGCCTCAGAGCAATCAGCCCCAGCATTTT
.	TRBV6-2/TRBV6-3	.	TRBJ2-7	CASSYVLQTSSYEQYF	TGTGCCAGCAGTTACGTCCTCCAAACCTCCTCCTACGAGCAGTACTTC
.	TRBV24-1	.	TRBJ2-7	CATSDVARARGQYF	TGTGCCACCAGTGATGTCGCCCGGGCCCGGGGGCAGTACTTC
.	TRBV6-5	.	TRBJ2-2	CASSNSDGTGELFF	TGTGCCAGCAGCAATTCGGACGGGACCGGGGAGCTGTTTTTT
.	TRBV6-6	.	TRBJ2-1	CASSYVAYNEQFF	TGTGCCAGCAGTTACGTCGCCTACAATGAGCAGTTCTTC
TRBD2	TRBV29-1	.	TRBJ2-5	CSVKLAGGGQETQYF	TGCAGCGTCAAACTAGCGGGAGGTGGTCAAGAGACCCAGTACTTC
.	TRBV10-1	few	TRBJ2-7	CASSETGTYEQYF	TGCGCCAGCAGTGAAACAGGGACCTACGAGCAGTACTTC
.	TRBV28	.	TRBJ1-5	CATLRVMNQPQHF	TGTGCCACCCTCCGGGTTATGAATCAGCCCCAGCATTTT
TRBD1	TRBV19	.	TRBJ2-7	CASSIGAPGQRSYEQYF	TGTGCCAGTAGTATAGGGGCCCCGGGACAGCGCTCCTACGAGCAGTACTTC
.	TRBV2	.	TRBJ2-5	CASREVEETQYF	TGTGCCAGCAGGGAGGTGGAAGAGACCCAGTACTTC
.	TRBV6-6	.	TRBJ1-5	CASQGNHGNQPQHF	TGTGCCAGCCAGGGGAATCATGGCAATCAGCCCCAGCATTTT
TRBD1	TRBV2	.	TRBJ2-1	CASERDRVLYNEQFF	TGTGCCAGCGAACGTGACAGGGTCCTTTACAATGAGCAGTTCTTC
TRBD1	TRBV20-1	.	TRBJ1-2	CSVRGAYGYTF	TGCAGTGTCAGGGGGGCCTATGGCTACACCTTC
.	TRBV6-1	few	TRBJ2-7	CASSVDGRFPSYEQYF	TGTGCCAGCAGTGTGGACGGACGATTCCCCTCCTACGAGCAGTACTTC
.	TRBV30	.	TRBJ1-5	CAWSRGQPNQPQHF	TGTGCCTGGAGCCGAGGACAGCCTAATCAGCCCCAGCATTTT
TRBD1	TRBV11-1	once	TRBJ1-1	CASSRGQDYTEAFF	TGTGCCAGCAGCCGAGGACAGGACTACACTGAAGCTTTCTTT
.	TRBV6-5	once	TRBJ1-6	CASSPGDPYNSPLHF	TGTGCCAGCAGTCCTGGGGACCCCTATAATTCACCCCTCCACTTT
TRBD1	TRBV5-1	once	TRBJ1-4	CASSKTGTGGSTNEKLFF	TGCGCCAGCAGCAAGACCGGGACAGGCGGCTCAACTAATGAAAAACTGTTTTTT
.	TRBV5-6	few	TRBJ2-7	CASSLTVGFYEQYF	TGTGCCAGCAGCTTAACCGTGGGGTTTTACGAGCAGTACTTC
TRBD1	TRBV11-2	.	TRBJ1-4	CASSLRPGGEELFF	TGTGCCAGCAGCTTACGGCCAGGGGGCGAGGAACTGTTTTTT
.	TRBV19	.	TRBJ1-1	CASRPGTPTEAFF	TGTGCCAGTAGGCCGGGGACACCGACTGAAGCTTTCTTT
.	TRBV3-1/TRBV3-2	.	TRBJ2-7	CASSQGLQGPYEQYF	TGTGCCAGCAGCCAAGGTTTACAGGGCCCCTACGAGCAGTACTTC
.	TRBV7-2	.	TRBJ1-2	CASSLAFRTSYGYTF	TGTGCCAGCAGCTTAGCGTTCCGGACCAGCTATGGCTACACCTTC
.	TRBV6-5	.	TRBJ1-2	CASSYSSIANYGYTF	TGTGCCAGCAGTTACTCGAGTATAGCTAACTATGGCTACACCTTC
.	TRBV5-4	.	TRBJ1-5	CASSFDGGNQPQHF	TGTGCCAGCAGCTTTGACGGAGGCAATCAGCCCCAGCATTTT
.	TRBV28	few	TRBJ2-5	CASSPSRGAEEETQYF	TGTGCCAGCAGTCCCTCCCGAGGGGCTGAGGAAGAGACCCAGTACTTC
TRBD1	TRBV9	.	TRBJ2-2	CASSTGQVTNTGELFF	TGTGCCAGCAGCACGGGACAGGTGACGAACACCGGGGAGCTGTTTTTT
.	TRBV11-2	.	TRBJ2-3	CASSFRTGLAPTDTQYF	TGTGCCAGCAGCTTTCGGACTGGGCTAGCACCCACAGATACGCAGTATTTT
.	TRBV12-3/TRBV12-4	.	TRBJ1-5	CATRAGGQPQHF	TGTGCCACCCGGGCCGGGGGACAGCCCCAGCATTTT
.	TRBV6-5	.	TRBJ1-1	CASRRTGTNTEAFF	TGTGCCAGCAGGAGAACAGGGACGAACACTGAAGCTTTCTTT
.	TRBV19	.	TRBJ1-2	CASSIQGGGYTF	TGTGCCAGTAGTATACAGGGCGGAGGCTACACCTTC
.	TRBV18	.	TRBJ1-4	CASSPVAGTGLEKLFF	TGTGCCAGCTCACCAGTAGCAGGGACCGGGCTTGAAAAACTGTTTTTT
.	TRBV19	.	TRBJ2-2	CASRELAQRNLGELFF	TGTGCCAGTAGAGAACTAGCTCAGCGGAACCTAGGGGAGCTGTTTTTT
TRBD2	TRBV6-5	.	TRBJ2-3	CASSYRGGAADTQYF	TGTGCCAGCAGTTATCGCGGGGGGGCCGCAGATACGCAGTATTTT
TRBD1	TRBV5-1	.	TRBJ1-1	CATATGGWNTEAFF	TGCGCCACAGCTACAGGGGGCTGGAACACTGAAGCTTTCTTT
.	TRBV19	few	TRBJ1-2	CASQLDGDYGYTF	TGTGCCAGTCAGCTCGATGGGGATTATGGCTACACCTTC
TRBD1	TRBV6-2/TRBV6-3	.	TRBJ1-2	CASSDRVMGYTF	TGTGCCAGCAGTGACAGGGTAATGGGCTACACCTTC
.	TRBV25-1	.	TRBJ1-2	CASKATAFDGYTF	TGTGCCAGCAAAGCCACCGCGTTTGATGGCTACACCTTC
.	TRBV5-4	once	TRBJ1-2	CASSPTANYGYTF	TGTGCCAGCAGTCCGACAGCGAACTATGGCTACACCTTC
TRBD2	TRBV5-1	once	TRBJ2-2	CASSQYPSGNTGELFF	TGCGCCAGCAGCCAGTATCCTAGCGGGAACACCGGGGAGCTGTTTTTT
.	TRBV7-6	.	TRBJ2-1	CASSPSLGVSYNEQFF	TGTGCCAGCAGCCCCAGCTTGGGGGTTTCCTACAATGAGCAGTTCTTC
TRBD1	TRBV19	.	TRBJ2-3	CASSIGQGSSTDTQYF	TGTGCCAGTAGTATCGGACAGGGGTCTAGCACAGATACGCAGTATTTT
TRBD1	TRBV6-4	.	TRBJ1-2	CASSEGTVSNYGYTF	TGTGCCAGCAGTGAGGGGACAGTCTCCAACTATGGCTACACCTTC
.	TRBV6-5	.	TRBJ2-3	CASRKGLPLYTQYF	TGTGCCAGCAGGAAAGGACTCCCCTTATATACGCAGTATTTT
TRBD2	TRBV6-1	.	TRBJ2-1	CASSELSFSGGARFF	TGTGCCAGCAGTGAATTGAGTTTCAGCGGGGGGGCCCGGTTCTTC
.	TRBV11-2	once	TRBJ1-1	CASTEQEKPEAFF	TGTGCCAGCACAGAACAGGAAAAACCTGAAGCTTTCTTT
TRBD2	TRBV2	.	TRBJ2-1	CASSRLAGGSEQFF	TGTGCCAGCAGCCGACTAGCGGGAGGGAGTGAGCAGTTCTTC
TRBD1	TRBV7-2	.	TRBJ1-5	CASSLDRGNRAQHF	TGTGCCAGCAGCTTAGACAGGGGTAACCGGGCCCAGCATTTT
.	TRBV7-9	.	TRBJ2-7	CASSQAREPYEQYF	TGTGCCAGCAGCCAAGCCAGGGAGCCCTACGAGCAGTACTTC
.	TRBV5-8	.	TRBJ2-3	CASINLGGLTRTDTQYF	TGTGCCAGCATCAACCTAGGCGGGCTAACCCGCACAGATACGCAGTATTTT